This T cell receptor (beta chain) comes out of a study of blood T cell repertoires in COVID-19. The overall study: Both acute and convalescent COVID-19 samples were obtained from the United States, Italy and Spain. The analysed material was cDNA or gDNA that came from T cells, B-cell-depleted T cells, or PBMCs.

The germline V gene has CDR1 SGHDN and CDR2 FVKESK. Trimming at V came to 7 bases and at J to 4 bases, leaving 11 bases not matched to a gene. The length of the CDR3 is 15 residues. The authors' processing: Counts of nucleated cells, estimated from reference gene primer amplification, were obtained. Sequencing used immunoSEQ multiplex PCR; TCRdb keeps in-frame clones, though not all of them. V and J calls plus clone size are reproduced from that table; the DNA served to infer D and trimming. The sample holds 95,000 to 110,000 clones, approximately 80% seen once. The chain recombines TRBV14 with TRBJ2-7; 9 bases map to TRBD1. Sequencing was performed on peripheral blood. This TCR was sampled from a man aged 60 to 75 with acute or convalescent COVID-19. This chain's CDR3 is CASNLLDRGDYEQYF. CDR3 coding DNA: TGTGCCAGCAACCTCTTGGACAGGGGAGATTACGAGCAGTACTTC.